The 3 T cell receptor beta chains reported below all come from one sample, sequenced in a study of OX40 agonist ivuxolimab in advanced cancers. Some clones are missing from TCRdb's copy, which holds only in-frame ones; the method was immunoSEQ multiplex PCR. The sample lists about 20,000 clones; 85% to 90% were seen once. The sample consisted of CD4+ or CD8+ T cells sorted from blood, taken in a trial of the OX40 agonist ivuxolimab. The receptors originated from an adult with an advanced solid tumor such as melanoma, head and neck, liver or kidney cancer.

The chain combines TRBV6-6 with TRBJ1-1; 8 nucleotides align to TRBD1. The germline CDR1 and CDR2 sequences are MNHNY and SVGAGI (reference sequence). Trimming removed 6 bases from V and 5 bases from J; junction bases left unmatched: 8. The CDR3 covers 14 residues. The CDR3 DNA reads as TGTGCCAGCAGCCTGACAGGGGTGCAGACTGAAGCTTTCTTT. This translates into CASSLTGVQTEAFF.

This clone was seen more than once but under ten times. The chain employs TRBV4-1 and TRBJ2-7; D unresolved. CDR3 length: 11 residues. Germline CDR1 MGHRA, CDR2 YSYEKL. The V end was cut by 1 base, the J end by 7 bases, with 5 bases between. The CDR3 loop reads CASSQGPEQYF. CDR3 sequence (DNA): TGCGCCAGCAGCCAAGGACCAGAGCAGTACTTC.

This chain joins TRBV9 and TRBJ1-1; D remains unclear. Trimming shortened V by 0 bases and J by 4 bases, and 4 bases separated the two germline ends. Germline CDR1 and CDR2: SGDLS and YYNGEE. The CDR3 runs 12 residues. The CDR3 sequence is CASSVGGTEAFF. DNA of the CDR3: TGTGCCAGCAGCGTAGGAGGCACTGAAGCTTTCTTT.